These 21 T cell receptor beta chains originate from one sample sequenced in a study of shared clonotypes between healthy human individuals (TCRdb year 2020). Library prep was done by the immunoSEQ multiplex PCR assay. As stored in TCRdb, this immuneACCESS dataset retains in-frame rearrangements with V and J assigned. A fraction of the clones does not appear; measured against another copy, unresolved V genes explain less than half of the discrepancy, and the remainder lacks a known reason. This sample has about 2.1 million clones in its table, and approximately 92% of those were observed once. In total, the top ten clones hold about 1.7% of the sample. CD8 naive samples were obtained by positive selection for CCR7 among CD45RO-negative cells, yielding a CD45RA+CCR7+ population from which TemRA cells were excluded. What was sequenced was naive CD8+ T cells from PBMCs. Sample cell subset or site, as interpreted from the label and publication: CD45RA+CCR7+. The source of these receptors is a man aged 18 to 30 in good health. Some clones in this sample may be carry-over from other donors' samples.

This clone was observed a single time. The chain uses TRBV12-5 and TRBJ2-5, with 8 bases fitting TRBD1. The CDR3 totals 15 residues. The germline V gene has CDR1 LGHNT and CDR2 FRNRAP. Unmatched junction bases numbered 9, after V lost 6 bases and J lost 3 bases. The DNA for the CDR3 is TGTGCTAGTGGCAACCCATCGACAGGGGAAGAGACCCAGTACTTC. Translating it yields CASGNPSTGEETQYF.

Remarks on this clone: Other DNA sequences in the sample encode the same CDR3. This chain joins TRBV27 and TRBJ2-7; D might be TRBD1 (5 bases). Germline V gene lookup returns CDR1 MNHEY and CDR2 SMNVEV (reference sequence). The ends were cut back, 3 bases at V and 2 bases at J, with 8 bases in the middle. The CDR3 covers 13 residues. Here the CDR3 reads CASSFQGTYEQYF. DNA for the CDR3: TGTGCCAGCAGTTTTCAGGGTACCTACGAGCAGTACTTC.

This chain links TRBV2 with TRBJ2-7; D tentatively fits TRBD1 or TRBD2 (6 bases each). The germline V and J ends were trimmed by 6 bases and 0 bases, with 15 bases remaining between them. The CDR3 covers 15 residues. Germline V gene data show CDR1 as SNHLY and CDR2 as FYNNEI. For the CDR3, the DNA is TGTGCCAGCAGGCCGGGGGCTGGTAGCTCCTACGAGCAGTACTTC. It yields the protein CASRPGAGSSYEQYF.

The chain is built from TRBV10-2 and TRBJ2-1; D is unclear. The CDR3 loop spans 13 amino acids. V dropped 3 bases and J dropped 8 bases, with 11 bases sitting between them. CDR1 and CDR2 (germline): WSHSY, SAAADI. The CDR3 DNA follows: TGCGCCAGCAGTGACACAAATACAGATGAGCAGTTCTTC. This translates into CASSDTNTDEQFF.

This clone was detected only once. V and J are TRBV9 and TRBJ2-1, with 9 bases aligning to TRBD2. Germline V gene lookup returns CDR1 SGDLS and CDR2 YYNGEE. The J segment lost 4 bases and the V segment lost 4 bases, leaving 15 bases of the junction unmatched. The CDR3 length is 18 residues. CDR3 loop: CASSPPLPASGVYNEQFF. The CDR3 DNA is TGTGCCAGCAGCCCCCCCCTTCCGGCTAGCGGGGTATACAATGAGCAGTTCTTC.

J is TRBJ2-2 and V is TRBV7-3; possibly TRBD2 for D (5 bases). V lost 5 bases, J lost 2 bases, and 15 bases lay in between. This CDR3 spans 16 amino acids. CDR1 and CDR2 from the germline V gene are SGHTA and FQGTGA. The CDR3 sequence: CASSPRAGTNTGELFF. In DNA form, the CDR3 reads TGTGCCAGCAGCCCCCGGGCGGGCACCAACACCGGGGAGCTGTTTTTT.

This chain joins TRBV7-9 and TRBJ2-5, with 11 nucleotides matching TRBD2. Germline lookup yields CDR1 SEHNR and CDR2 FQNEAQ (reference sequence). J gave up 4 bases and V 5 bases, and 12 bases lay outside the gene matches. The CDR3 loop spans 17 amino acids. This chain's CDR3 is CASSPRTSGSFGETQYF. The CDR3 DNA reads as TGTGCCAGCAGCCCAAGAACTAGCGGGAGCTTTGGAGAGACCCAGTACTTC.

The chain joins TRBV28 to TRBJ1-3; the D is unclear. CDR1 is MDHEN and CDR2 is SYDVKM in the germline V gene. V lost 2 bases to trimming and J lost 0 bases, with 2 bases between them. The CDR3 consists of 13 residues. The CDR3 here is CASSLLSGNTIYF. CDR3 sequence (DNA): TGTGCCAGCAGTTTACTCTCTGGAAACACCATATATTTT.

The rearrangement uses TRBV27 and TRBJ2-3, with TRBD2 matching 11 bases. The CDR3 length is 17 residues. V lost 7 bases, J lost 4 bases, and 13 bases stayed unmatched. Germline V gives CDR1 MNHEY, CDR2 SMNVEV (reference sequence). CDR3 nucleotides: TGTGCCAGCATCCTAGCGGGAGGCCTTGGGGGGGCAGATACGCAGTATTTT. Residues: CASILAGGLGGADTQYF.

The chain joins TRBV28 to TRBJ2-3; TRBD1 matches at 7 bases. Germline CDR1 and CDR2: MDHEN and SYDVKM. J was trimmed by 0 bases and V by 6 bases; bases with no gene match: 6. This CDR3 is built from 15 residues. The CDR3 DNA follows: TGTGCCAGCAGCCTAGAGGACAGGAGCACAGATACGCAGTATTTT. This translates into CASSLEDRSTDTQYF.

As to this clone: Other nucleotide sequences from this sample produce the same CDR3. CDR3 in DNA: TGTGCCAGCCGGGACAGGGATTATACCGGGGAGCTGTTTTTT. The encoded protein is CASRDRDYTGELFF. The chain carries TRBV19 and TRBJ2-2; 9 nucleotides match TRBD1. The CDR3 loop spans 14 amino acids. V was pared by 9 bases and J by 5 bases, with 7 bases of the junction left unmatched. Germline V gives CDR1 LNHDA, CDR2 SQIVND (reference sequence).

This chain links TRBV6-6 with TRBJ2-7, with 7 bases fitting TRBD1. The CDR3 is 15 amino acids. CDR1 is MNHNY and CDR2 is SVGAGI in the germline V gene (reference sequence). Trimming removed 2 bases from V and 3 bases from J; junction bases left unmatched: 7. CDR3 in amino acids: CASSYAGTENYEQYF. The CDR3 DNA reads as TGTGCCAGCAGTTACGCCGGGACAGAGAACTACGAGCAGTACTTC.

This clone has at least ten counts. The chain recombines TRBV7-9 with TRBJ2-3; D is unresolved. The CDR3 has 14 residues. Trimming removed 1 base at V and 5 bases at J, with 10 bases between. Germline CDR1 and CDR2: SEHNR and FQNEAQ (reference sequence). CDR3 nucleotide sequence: TGTGCCAGCAGCTTAGTGCTAGGGTTAGATACGCAGTATTTT. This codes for CASSLVLGLDTQYF.

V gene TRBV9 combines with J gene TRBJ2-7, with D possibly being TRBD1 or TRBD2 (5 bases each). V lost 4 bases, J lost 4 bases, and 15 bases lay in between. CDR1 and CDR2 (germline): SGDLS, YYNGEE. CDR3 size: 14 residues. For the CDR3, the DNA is TGTGCCAGCAGCCCCGGGGCGCGAGGGTACGAGCAGTACTTC. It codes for CASSPGARGYEQYF.

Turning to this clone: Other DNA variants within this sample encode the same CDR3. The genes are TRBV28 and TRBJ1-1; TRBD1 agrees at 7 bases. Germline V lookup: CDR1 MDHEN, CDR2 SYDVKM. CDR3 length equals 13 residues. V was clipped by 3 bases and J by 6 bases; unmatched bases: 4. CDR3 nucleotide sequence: TGTGCCAGCAGTTTTCGAGGGGGCGCTGAAGCTTTCTTT. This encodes CASSFRGGAEAFF. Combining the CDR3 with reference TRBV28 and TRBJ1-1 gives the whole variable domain DVKVTQSSRYLVKRTGEKVFLECVQDMDHENMFWYRQDPGLGLRLIYFSYDVKMKEKGDIPEGYSVSREKKERFSLILESASTNQTSMYLCASSFRGGAEAFFGQGTRLTVV.

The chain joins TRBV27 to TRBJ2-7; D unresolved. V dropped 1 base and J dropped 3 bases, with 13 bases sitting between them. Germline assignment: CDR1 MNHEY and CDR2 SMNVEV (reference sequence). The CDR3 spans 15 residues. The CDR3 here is CASSLYAARIYEQYF. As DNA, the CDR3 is TGTGCCAGCAGTTTATATGCGGCCAGGATCTACGAGCAGTACTTC.

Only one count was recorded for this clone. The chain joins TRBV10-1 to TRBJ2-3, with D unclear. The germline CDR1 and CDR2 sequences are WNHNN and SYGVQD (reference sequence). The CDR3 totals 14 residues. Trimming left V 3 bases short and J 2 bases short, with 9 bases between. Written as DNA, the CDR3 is TGCGCCAGCAGTGACCAGGAGTTCACAGATACGCAGTATTTT. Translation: CASSDQEFTDTQYF.

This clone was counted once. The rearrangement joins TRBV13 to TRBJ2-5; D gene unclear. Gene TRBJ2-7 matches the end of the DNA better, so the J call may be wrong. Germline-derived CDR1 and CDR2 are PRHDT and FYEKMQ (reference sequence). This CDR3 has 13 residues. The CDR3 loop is CASSPASSYEQYF. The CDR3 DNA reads TGTGCCAGCTCCCCAGCTAGCTCCTACGAGCAGTACTTC.

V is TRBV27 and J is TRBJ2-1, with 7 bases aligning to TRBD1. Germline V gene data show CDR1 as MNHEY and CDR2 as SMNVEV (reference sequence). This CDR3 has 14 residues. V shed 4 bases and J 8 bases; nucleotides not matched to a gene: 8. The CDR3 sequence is CASSWTGGSYEQFF. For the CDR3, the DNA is TGTGCCAGCAGTTGGACAGGAGGATCCTATGAGCAGTTCTTC.

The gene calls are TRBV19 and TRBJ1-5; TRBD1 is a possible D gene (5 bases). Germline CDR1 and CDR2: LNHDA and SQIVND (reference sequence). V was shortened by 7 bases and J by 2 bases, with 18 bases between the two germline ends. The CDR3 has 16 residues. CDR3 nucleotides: TGTGCCAGTAAGGGCCCCGGGCAGGGTGGCAATCAGCCCCAGCATTTT. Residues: CASKGPGQGGNQPQHF.

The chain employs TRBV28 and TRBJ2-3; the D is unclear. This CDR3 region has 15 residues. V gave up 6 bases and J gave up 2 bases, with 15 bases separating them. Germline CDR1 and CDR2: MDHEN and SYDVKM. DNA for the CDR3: TGTGCCAGCAGCACGGAGCCGGGTCTCACAGATACGCAGTATTTT. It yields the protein CASSTEPGLTDTQYF.